The T cell receptor (beta chain) described here comes from a study of T cell clones after liver transplantation. Germline CDR1 reads SGHRS; CDR2 reads YFSETQ. The germline V and J ends were trimmed by 2 bases and 2 bases, with 11 bases remaining between them. The CDR3 totals 15 residues. Here immunoSEQ multiplex PCR was the method, and the copy in TCRdb shows in-frame clones only, minus some. Among tens of thousands of clones, less than 85% were seen once, and the ten largest hold about 2.6%. The chain couples TRBV5-1 to TRBJ1-3; D gene unclear. The origin of this receptor is a human patient who received a liver transplant. Part of the T cell pool may stem from the graft donor. The sequencing used CD4+ T cells from blood, collected at the approximately 16-month timepoint. The CDR3 region has the DNA TGCGCCAGCAGCTTCAACGGGGAGGCTGGAAACACCATATATTTT. Encoded protein: CASSFNGEAGNTIYF.